The T cell receptor beta chain under discussion was sequenced for a study of long-term antiretroviral therapy in people with HIV. Findings of the study overall: Despite increasing after ART, diversity remained lower than that of transplant donor controls.

Regarding this clone: The antigen remains undetermined.

Survey level was the resolution at which the v3.0 immunoSEQ assay ran. Sequencing was designed to cover 40,000-50,000 T-cell genomes in each sample. Produced via immunoSEQ multiplex PCR; TCRdb's table is partial and in-frame only. The repertoire includes fewer than 40,000 clones, roughly three quarters of them detected once, and less than 9.5% sits in the top ten. The germline V gene encodes CDR1 MGHRA and CDR2 YSYEKL. The CDR3 spans 17 residues. V shed 2 bases, J shed 5 bases, and the junction held 9 bases outside the gene matches. The chain uses TRBV4-1 and TRBJ2-1, with 10 nucleotides matching TRBD2. Sample: unsorted PBMCs, taken 3.1 years after starting antiretroviral therapy. The receptor comes from a woman aged 50 to 60 with HIV. The CDR3 reads CASSQLNLAGGNNEQFF. The CDR3 nucleotides read TGCGCCAGCAGCCAATTAAATTTAGCGGGGGGTAACAATGAGCAGTTCTTC.